One sample yielded the 6 T cell receptor beta chains listed below, sequenced in a study of T-cell memory formation after mild COVID-19. MiXCR, run by TCRdb on the 5' RACE reads, gives a single entry per CDR3 protein. Here the sample spans 400,000 or so distinct CDR3 sequences, approximately 20% being singletons. Material: PBMCs or a T cell subset sorted from them (not recorded which). The receptors derive from an adult woman who had mild COVID-19 (a few samples of this study predate the infection). Cell type and time point are not known.

This clonotype was recorded a few times. The chain is built from TRBV7-9 and TRBJ2-5; D is unclear. This CDR3 contains 14 residues. Looked up from germline, CDR1 is SEHNR and CDR2 is FQNEAQ (reference sequence). With 1 base removed from V and 3 bases from J, the gap between germline ends came to 9 bases. The CDR3 DNA reads TGTGCCAGCAGCTTAGTAGGCAGCGAAGAGACCCAGTACTTC. Encoded protein: CASSLVGSEETQYF.

This sequence joins TRBV6-5 and TRBJ2-7; tentatively, D is TRBD2 (5 bases). With 7 bases removed from V and 4 bases from J, the gap between germline ends came to 17 bases. The CDR3 has 14 residues. Germline lookup yields CDR1 MNHEY and CDR2 SVGAGI. The CDR3 spells CASTDGLAGYEQYF. CDR3 coding DNA: TGTGCCAGCACGGATGGGCTAGCAGGTTACGAGCAGTACTTC.

This clonotype came up a few times. The chain uses TRBV4-3 and TRBJ2-1, with D perhaps matching TRBD2 (6 bases). The germline V gene encodes CDR1 LGHNA and CDR2 YSLEER. The CDR3 runs 15 residues. V was cut by 0 bases and J by 9 bases, with 15 bases left in between. CDR3 in amino acids: CASSQDIAGRREQFF. DNA of the CDR3: TGCGCCAGCAGCCAAGATATCGCGGGAAGGCGTGAGCAGTTCTTC.

J is TRBJ2-3 and V is TRBV9, with 8 bases fitting TRBD2. Per the germline V gene, CDR1 is SGDLS and CDR2 is YYNGEE. J gave up 3 bases and V 3 bases, and 3 bases lay outside the gene matches. CDR3 length: 14 residues. CDR3 DNA: TGTGCCAGCAGCGGTAGCGGGGTTACAGATACGCAGTATTTT. It encodes CASSGSGVTDTQYF.

The chain joins TRBV7-9 to TRBJ1-6, with D possibly TRBD1 on 5 matching bases. V was cut by 5 bases and J by 8 bases, with 13 bases left in between. From germline, CDR1 is SEHNR and CDR2 FQNEAQ (reference sequence). The CDR3 runs 14 residues. The CDR3 DNA reads as TGTGCCAGCAGCCCTGGGACCTTACATTCACCCCTCCACTTT. It codes for CASSPGTLHSPLHF.

V and J are TRBV5-1 and TRBJ1-6; D is unclear. Germline loops: CDR1 SGHRS, CDR2 YFSETQ. V lost 4 bases and J 10 bases, leaving 15 bases between the germline ends. This CDR3 spans 14 amino acids. The CDR3 nucleotides are TGCGCCAGCAGCCCGACGGGGATGGAGTCACCCCTCCACTTT. Protein sequence: CASSPTGMESPLHF.